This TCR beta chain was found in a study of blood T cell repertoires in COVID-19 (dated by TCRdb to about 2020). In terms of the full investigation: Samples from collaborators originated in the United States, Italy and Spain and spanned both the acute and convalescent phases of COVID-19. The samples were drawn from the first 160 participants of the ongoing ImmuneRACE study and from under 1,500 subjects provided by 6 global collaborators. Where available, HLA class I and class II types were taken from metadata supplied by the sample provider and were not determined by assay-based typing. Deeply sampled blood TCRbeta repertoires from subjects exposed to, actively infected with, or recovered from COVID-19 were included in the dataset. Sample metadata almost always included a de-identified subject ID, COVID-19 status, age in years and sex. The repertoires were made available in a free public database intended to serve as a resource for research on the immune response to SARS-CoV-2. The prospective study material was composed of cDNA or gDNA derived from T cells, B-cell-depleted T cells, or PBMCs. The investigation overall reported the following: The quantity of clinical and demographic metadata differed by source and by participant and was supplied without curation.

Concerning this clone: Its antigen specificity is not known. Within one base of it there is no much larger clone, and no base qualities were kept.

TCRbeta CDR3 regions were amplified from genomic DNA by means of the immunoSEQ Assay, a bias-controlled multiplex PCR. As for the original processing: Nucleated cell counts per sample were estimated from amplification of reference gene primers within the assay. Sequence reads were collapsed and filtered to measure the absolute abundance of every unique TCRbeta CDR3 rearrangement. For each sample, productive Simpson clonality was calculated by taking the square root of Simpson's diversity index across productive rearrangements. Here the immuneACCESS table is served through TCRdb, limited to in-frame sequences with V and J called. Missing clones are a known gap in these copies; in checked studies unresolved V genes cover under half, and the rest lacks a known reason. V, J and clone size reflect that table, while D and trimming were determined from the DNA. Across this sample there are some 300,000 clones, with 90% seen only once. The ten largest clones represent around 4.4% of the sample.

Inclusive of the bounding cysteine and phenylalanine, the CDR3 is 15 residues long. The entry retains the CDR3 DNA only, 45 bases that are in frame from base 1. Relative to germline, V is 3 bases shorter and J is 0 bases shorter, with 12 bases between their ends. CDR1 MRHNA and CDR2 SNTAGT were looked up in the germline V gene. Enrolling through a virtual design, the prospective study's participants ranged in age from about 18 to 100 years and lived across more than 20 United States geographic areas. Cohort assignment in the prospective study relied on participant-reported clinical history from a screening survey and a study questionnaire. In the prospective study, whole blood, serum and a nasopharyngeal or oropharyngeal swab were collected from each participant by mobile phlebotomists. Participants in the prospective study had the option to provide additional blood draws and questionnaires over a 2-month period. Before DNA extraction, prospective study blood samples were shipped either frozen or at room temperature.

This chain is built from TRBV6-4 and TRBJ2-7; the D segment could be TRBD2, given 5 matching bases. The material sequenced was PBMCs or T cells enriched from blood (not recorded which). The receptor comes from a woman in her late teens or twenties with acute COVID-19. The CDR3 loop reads CASSEKTGSSYEQYF. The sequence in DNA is TGTGCCAGCAGTGAAAAGACTGGGAGCTCCTACGAGCAGTACTTC.